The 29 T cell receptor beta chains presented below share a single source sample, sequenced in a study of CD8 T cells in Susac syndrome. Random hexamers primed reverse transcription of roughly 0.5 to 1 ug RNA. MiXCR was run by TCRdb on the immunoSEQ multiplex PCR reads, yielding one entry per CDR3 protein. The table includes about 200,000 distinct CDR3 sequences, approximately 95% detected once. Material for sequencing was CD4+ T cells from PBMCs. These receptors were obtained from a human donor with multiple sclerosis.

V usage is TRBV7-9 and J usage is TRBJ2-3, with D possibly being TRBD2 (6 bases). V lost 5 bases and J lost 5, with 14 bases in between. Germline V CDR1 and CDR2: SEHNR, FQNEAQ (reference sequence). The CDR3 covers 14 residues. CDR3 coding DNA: TGTGCCAGCAGCCGGGACTCCCTGGGAGATACGCAGTATTTT. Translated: CASSRDSLGDTQYF.

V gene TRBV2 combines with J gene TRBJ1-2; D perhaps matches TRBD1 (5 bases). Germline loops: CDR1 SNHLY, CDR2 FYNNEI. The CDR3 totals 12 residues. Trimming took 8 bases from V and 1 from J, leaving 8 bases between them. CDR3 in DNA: TGTGCCAGCGCTGGGGGTAACTATGGCTACACCTTC. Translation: CASAGGNYGYTF.

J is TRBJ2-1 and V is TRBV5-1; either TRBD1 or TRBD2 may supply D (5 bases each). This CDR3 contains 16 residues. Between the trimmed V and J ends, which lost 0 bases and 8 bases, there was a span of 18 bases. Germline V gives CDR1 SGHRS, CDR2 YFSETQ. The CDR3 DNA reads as TGCGCCAGCAGCTTGGGAGGGGACGGCGCGATCTATGAGCAGTTCTTC. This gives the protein CASSLGGDGAIYEQFF. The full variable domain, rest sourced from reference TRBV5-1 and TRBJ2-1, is KAGVTQTPRYLIKTRGQQVTLSCSPISGHRSVSWYQQTPGQGLQFLFEYFSETQRNKGNFPGRFSGRQFSNSRSEMNVSTLELGDSALYLCASSLGGDGAIYEQFFGPGTRLTVL.

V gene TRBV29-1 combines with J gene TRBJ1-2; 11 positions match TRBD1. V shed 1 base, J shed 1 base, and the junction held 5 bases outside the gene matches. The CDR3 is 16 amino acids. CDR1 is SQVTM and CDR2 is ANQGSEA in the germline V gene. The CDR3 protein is CSVEADRGQINYGYTF. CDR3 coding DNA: TGCAGCGTTGAAGCGGACAGGGGGCAAATTAACTATGGCTACACCTTC.

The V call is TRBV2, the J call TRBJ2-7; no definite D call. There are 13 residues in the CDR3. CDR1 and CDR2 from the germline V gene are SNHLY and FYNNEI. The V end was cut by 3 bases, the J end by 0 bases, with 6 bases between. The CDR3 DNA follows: TGTGCCAGCAGTGACGTACTCTCCTACGAGCAGTACTTC. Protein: CASSDVLSYEQYF.

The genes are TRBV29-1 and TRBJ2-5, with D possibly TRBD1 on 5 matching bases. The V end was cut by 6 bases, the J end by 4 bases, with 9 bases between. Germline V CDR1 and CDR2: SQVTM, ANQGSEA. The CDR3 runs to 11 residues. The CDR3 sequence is CSVVGAETQYF. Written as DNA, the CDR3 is TGCAGCGTGGTAGGGGCAGAGACCCAGTACTTC.

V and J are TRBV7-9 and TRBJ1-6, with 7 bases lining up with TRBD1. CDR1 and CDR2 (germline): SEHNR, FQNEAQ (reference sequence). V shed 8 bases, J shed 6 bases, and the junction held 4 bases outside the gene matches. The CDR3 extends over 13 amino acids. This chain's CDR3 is CASGRDSNSPLHF. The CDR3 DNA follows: TGTGCCAGCGGAAGGGACAGTAATTCACCCCTCCACTTT.

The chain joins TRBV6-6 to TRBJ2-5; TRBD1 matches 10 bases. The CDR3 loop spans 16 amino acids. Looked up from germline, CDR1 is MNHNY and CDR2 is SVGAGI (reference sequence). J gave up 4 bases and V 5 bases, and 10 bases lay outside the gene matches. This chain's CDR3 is CASSLQTGGVSETQYF. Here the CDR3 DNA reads TGTGCCAGCAGTCTGCAGACAGGGGGCGTTTCAGAGACCCAGTACTTC.

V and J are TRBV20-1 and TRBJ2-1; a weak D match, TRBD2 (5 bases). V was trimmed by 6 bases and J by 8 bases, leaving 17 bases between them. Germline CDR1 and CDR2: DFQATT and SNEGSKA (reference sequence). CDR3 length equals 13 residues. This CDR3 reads CSAPKNGVHEQFF. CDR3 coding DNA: TGCAGTGCCCCTAAGAACGGGGTCCATGAGCAGTTCTTC.

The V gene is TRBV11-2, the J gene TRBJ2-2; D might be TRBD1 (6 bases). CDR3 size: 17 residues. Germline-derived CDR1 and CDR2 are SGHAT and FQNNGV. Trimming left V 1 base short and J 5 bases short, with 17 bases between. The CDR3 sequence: CASSLVHGGPDTGELFF. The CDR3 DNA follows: TGTGCCAGCAGCTTAGTTCATGGGGGCCCCGATACCGGGGAGCTGTTTTTT.

This CDR3 reads CASSEREGGPETQYF. The CDR3 bases are TGCGCCAGCAGCGAAAGAGAGGGCGGTCCGGAGACCCAGTACTTC. The V call is TRBV4-1, the J call TRBJ2-5; D is possibly TRBD2 (5 bases). CDR1 and CDR2 (germline): MGHRA, YSYEKL. V gave up 5 bases and J gave up 5 bases, with 18 bases separating them. The CDR3 sequence is 15 residues long.

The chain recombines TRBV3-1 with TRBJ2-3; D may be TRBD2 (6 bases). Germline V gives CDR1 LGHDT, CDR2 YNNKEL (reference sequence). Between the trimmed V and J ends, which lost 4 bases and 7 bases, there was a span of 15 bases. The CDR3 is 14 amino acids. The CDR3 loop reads CASSLRDSHHTQYF. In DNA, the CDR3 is TGTGCCAGCAGCCTCCGGGACTCACACCATACGCAGTATTTT.

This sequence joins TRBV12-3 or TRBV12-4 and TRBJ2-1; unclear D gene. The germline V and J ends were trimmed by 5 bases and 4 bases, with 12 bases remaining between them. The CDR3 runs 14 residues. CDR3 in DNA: TGTGCCAGCAGTCGGTTTGAGTCTTACAATGAGCAGTTCTTC. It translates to CASSRFESYNEQFF.

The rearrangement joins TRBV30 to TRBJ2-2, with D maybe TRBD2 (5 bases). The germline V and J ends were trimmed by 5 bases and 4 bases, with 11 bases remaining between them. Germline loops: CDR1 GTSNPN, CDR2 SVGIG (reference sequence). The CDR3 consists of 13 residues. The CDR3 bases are TGTGCCTGGGATCGGGATGGCACCGGGGAGCTGTTTTTT. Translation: CAWDRDGTGELFF.

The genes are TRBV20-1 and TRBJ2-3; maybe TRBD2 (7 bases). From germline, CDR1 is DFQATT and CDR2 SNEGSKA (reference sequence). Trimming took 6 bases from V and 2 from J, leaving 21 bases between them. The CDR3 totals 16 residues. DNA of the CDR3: TGCAGTGCCTTGGACCGGGGGGCCTATCTCACAGATACGCAGTATTTT. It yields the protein CSALDRGAYLTDTQYF.

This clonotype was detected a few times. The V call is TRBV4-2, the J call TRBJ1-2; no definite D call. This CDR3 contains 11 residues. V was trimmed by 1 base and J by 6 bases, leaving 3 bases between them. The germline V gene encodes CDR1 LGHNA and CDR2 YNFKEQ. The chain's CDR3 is CASSQGHGYTF. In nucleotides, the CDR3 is TGTGCCAGCAGCCAAGGTCATGGCTACACCTTC.

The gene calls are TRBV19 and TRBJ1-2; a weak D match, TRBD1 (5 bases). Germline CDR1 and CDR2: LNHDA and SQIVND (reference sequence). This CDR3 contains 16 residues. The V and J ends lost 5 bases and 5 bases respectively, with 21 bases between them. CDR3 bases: TGTGCCAGTAGTCCATCATACGTTACAGGAGGGTATGGCTACACCTTC. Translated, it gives CASSPSYVTGGYGYTF.

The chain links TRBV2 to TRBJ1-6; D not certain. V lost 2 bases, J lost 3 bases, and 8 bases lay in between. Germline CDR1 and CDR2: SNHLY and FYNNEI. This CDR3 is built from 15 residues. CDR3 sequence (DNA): TGTGCCAGCAGTGAATATGAAGACTATAATTCACCCCTCCACTTT. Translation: CASSEYEDYNSPLHF.

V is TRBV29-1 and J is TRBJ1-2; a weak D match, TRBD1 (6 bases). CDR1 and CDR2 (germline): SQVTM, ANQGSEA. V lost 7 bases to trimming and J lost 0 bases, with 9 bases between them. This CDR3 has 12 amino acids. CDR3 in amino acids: CSGWTANYGYTF. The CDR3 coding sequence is TGCAGCGGCTGGACAGCTAACTATGGCTACACCTTC.

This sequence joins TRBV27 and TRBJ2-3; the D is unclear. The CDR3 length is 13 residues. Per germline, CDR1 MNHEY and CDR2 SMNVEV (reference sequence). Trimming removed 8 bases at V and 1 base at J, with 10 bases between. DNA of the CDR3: TGTGCCAGCCCTGTCAGCCGCACAGATACGCAGTATTTT. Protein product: CASPVSRTDTQYF.

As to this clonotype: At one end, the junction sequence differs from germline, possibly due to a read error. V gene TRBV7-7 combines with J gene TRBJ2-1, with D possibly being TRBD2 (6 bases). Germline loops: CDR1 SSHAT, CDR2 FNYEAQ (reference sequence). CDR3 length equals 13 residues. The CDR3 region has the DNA TGTGCTAGCAGCTTTTCGGGAGACAATGAGCAGTTCTTC. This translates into CASSFSGDNEQFF.

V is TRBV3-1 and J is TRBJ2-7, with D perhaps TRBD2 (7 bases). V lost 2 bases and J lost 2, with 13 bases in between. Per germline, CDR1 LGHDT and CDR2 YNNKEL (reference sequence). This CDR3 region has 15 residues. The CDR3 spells CASSQPRGAAYEQYF. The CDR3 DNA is TGTGCCAGCAGCCAACCCCGGGGGGCCGCCTACGAGCAGTACTTC.

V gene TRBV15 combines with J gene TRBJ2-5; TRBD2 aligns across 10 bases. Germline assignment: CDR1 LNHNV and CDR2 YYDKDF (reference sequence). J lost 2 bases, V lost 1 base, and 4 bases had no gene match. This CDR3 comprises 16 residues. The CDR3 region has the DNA TGTGCCACCAGCAGAGTAGCGGGGGGTTCGCAAGAGACCCAGTACTTC. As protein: CATSRVAGGSQETQYF. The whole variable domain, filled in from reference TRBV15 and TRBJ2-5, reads DAMVIQNPRYQVTQFGKPVTLSCSQTLNHNVMYWYQQKSSQAPKLLFHYYDKDFNNEADTPDNFQSRRPNTSFCFLDIRSPGLGDTAMYLCATSRVAGGSQETQYFGPGTRLLVL.

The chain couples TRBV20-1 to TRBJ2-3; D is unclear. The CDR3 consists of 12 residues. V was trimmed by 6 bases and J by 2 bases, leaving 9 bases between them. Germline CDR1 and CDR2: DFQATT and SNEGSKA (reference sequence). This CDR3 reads CSAPGSTDTQYF. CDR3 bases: TGCAGTGCCCCTGGCTCCACAGATACGCAGTATTTT.

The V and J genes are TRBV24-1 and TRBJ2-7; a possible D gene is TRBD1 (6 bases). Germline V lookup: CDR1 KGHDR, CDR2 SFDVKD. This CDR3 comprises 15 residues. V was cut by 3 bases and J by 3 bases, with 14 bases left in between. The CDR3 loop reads CATSDPRGTCYEQYF. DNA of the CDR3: TGTGCCACCAGTGATCCAAGGGGGACCTGCTACGAGCAGTACTTC.

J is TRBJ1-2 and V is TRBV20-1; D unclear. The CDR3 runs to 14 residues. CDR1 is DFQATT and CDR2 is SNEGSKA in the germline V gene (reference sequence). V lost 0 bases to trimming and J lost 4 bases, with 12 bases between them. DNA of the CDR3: TGCAGTGCTAGAGATCCCGGGCCCGTCTATGGCTACACCTTC. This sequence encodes CSARDPGPVYGYTF.

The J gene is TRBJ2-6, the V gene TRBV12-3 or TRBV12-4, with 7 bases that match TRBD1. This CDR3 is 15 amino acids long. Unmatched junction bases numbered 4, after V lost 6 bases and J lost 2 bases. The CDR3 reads CASRQQGPGANVLTF. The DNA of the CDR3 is TGTGCCAGCAGACAACAGGGGCCTGGGGCCAACGTCCTGACTTTC.

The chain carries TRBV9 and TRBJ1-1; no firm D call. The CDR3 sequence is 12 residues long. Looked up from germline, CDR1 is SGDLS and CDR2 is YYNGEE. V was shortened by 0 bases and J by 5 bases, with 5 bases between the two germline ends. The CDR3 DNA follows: TGTGCCAGCAGCGTAGAAGAGACTGAAGCTTTCTTT. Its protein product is CASSVEETEAFF.

The CDR3 spells CAWGRTGGTEAFF. The DNA of the CDR3 is TGTGCCTGGGGTCGGACAGGGGGCACTGAAGCTTTCTTT. This chain connects TRBV30 to TRBJ1-1; 10 bases map to TRBD1. Germline V gives CDR1 GTSNPN, CDR2 SVGIG (reference sequence). Unmatched junction bases numbered 4, after V lost 5 bases and J lost 4 bases. CDR3 length equals 13 residues.